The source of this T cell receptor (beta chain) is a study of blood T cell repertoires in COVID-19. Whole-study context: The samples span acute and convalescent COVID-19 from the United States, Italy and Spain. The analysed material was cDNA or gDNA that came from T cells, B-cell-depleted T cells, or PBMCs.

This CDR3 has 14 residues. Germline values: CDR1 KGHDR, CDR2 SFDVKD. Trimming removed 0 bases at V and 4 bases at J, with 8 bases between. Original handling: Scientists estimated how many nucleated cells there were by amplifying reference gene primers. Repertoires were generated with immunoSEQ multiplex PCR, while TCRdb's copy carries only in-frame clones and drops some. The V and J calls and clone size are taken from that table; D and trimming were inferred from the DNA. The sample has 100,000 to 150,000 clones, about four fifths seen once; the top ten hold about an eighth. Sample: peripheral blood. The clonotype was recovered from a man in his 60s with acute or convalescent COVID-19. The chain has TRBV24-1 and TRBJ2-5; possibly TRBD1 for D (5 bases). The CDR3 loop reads CATSDLGRGETQYF. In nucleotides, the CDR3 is TGTGCCACCAGTGATTTGGGTAGGGGAGAGACCCAGTACTTC.